These 2 T cell receptor beta chains came from one sample sequenced in a study of T-cell memory formation after mild COVID-19 (dated by TCRdb to the early 2020s). The library was produced with 5' RACE. Data came from an Illumina NovaSeq 6000. The public reads were reanalyzed by TCRdb: fastp trimming at Q25, MiXCR alignment, in-frame beta chains only. Each entry merges the rows of one CDR3 protein and shows their most common DNA and genes. This sample has about 350,000 distinct CDR3 sequences in its table, and 20% of those were observed once. 20% to 25% of the sample is held by the ten biggest clonotypes. The sample was PBMCs or a T cell subset sorted from them (not recorded which). These receptors came from a man between 18 and 35 years old who had mild COVID-19 (a few samples of this study predate the infection). The sample titles of this study are shuffled in the database, so cell type and time point are left out; the donor was told from shared clones.

The chain couples TRBV7-2 to TRBJ1-2; D uncertain. Germline V gene data show CDR1 as SGHTA and CDR2 as FQGNSA. Trimming left V 4 bases short and J 5 bases short, with 5 bases between. The CDR3 is 11 amino acids. CDR3 amino acids: CASSSLYGYTF. In DNA, the CDR3 is TGTGCCAGCAGCTCCTTGTATGGCTACACCTTC.

This clonotype came up many times. V and J are TRBV20-1 and TRBJ1-5, with TRBD1 matching 9 bases. The J segment lost 6 bases and the V segment lost 6 bases, leaving 12 bases of the junction unmatched. The CDR3 extends over 15 amino acids. Germline values: CDR1 DFQATT, CDR2 SNEGSKA (reference sequence). Here the CDR3 DNA reads TGCAGTGCAGGCCCGGGACAGGGAGTGGCTCAGCCCCAGCATTTT. Its translation: CSAGPGQGVAQPQHF.